The 3 T cell receptor beta chains reported below all come from one sample, sequenced in a study of blood T cell repertoires in COVID-19. The data were produced by immunoSEQ multiplex PCR, yet TCRdb's version contains in-frame clones alone and is incomplete. There are 150,000 to 200,000 clones in the sample; roughly 83% occur only once, and over 7% lies in the top ten. The sample was PBMCs or T cells enriched from blood (not recorded which). These receptors were taken from a young woman who had recovered from COVID-19.

This chain uses TRBV15 with TRBJ2-7; perhaps TRBD1 as D (6 bases). Trimming shortened V by 5 bases and J by 5 bases, and 13 bases separated the two germline ends. CDR1 is LNHNV, CDR2 YYDKDF, per germline (reference sequence). The CDR3 is 13 amino acids. Here the CDR3 reads CATSLDSKDEQYF. The CDR3 DNA reads as TGTGCCACCAGCCTGGACAGTAAAGACGAGCAGTACTTC.

CDR3: CASSLELGGELFF. The CDR3, as DNA: TGTGCCAGCAGCTTAGAACTTGGCGGGGAGCTGTTTTTT. The chain uses TRBV7-2 and TRBJ2-2; D is unresolved. The V gene's germline CDR1 is SGHTA and CDR2 FQGNSA. V lost 1 base and J 7 bases, leaving 7 bases between the germline ends. The CDR3 loop spans 13 amino acids.

V and J are TRBV19 and TRBJ1-5, with D unresolved. V shed 6 bases and J shed 5 bases, with 17 bases lying between them. Germline V CDR1 and CDR2: LNHDA, SQIVND (reference sequence). The CDR3 is 15 residues long. Here the CDR3 DNA reads TGTGCCAGTAGCCCCCGGGAAGGGTGGGATCAGCCCCAGCATTTT. This codes for CASSPREGWDQPQHF.